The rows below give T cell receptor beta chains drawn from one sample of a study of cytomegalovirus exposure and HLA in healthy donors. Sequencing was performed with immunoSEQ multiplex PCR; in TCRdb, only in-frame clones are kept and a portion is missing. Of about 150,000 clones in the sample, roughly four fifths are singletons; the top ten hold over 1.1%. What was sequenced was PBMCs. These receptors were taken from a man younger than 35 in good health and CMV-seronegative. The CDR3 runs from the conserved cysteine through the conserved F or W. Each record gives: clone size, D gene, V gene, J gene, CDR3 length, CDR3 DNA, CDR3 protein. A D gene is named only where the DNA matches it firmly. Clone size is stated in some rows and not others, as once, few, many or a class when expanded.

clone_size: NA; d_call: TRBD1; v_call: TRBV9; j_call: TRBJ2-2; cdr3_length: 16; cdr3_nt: TGTGCCAGCAGCGTAGACGGCAGGGGGTCTACCGGGGAGCTGTTTTTT; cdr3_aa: CASSVDGRGSTGELFF
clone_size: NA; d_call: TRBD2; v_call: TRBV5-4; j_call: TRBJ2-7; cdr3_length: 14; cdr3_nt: TGTGCCAGCAGCTCCCCGGGGGGAACTAGCGGGAGGTGTTTC; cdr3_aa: CASSSPGGTSGRCF
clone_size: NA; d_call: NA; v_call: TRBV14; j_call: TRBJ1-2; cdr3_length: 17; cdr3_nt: TGTGCCAGCAGCCAAGATTGGGACTCAGAAATGCTCTATGGCTACACCTTC; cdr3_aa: CASSQDWDSEMLYGYTF
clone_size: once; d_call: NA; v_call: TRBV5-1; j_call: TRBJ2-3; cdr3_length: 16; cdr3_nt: TGCGCCAGCAGCTTCATTGGGGCTTCTAGCACAGATACGCAGTATTTT; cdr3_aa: CASSFIGASSTDTQYF
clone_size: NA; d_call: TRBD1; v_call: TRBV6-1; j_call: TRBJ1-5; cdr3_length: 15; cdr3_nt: TGTGCCAGCAGCCAAGACAGGGGTCAGGGTCAGCCCCAGCATTTT; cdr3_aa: CASSQDRGQGQPQHF
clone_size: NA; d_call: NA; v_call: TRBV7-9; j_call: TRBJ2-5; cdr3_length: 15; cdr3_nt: TGTTCCAGCAGCCCCGGGGTAGCGGCCCAAGAGACCCAGTACTTC; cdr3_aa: CSSSPGVAAQETQYF
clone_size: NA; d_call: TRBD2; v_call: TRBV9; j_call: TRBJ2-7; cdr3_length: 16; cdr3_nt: TGTGCCAGCAGCGTAGTATCGAAGGGAGGGTCCTACGAGCAGTACTTC; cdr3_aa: CASSVVSKGGSYEQYF
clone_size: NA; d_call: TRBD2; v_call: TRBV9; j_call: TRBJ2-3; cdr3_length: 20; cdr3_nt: TGTGCCAGCAGCGTTCCGGGAGGGAGTGACCTGGTTGGTCGCACAGATACGCAGTATTTT; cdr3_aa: CASSVPGGSDLVGRTDTQYF
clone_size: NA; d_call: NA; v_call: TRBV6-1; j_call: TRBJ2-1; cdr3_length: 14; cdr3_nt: TGTGCCAGCAGTGATACCGGGAGTACCAATGAGCAGTTCTTC; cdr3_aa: CASSDTGSTNEQFF
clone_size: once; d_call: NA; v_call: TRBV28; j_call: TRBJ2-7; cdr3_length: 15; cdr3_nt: TGTGCCAGCAGTGGCCCCGGGTCTCCCTCCTACGAGCAGTACTTC; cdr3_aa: CASSGPGSPSYEQYF
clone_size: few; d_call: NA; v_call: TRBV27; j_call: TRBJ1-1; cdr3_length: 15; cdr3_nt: TGTGCCAGCAGTTTAGGCCTCCCAGGGAACACTGAAGCTTTCTTT; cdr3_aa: CASSLGLPGNTEAFF
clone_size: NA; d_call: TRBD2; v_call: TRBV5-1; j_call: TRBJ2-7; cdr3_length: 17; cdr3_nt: TGCGCCAGCAGCTTGGACTTTCGAGCGGGATCACTCTACGAGCAGTACTTC; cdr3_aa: CASSLDFRAGSLYEQYF
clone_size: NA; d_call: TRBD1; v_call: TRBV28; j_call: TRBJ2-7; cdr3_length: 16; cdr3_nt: TGTGCCAGCAGGGCGCCGGGACAGGGGTTCTCCTACGAGCAGTACTTC; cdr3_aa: CASRAPGQGFSYEQYF
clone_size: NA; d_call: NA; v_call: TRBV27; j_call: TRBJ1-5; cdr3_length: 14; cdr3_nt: TGTGCCAGCAGTTGGCGGCAAAGCAATCAGCCCCAGCATTTT; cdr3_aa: CASSWRQSNQPQHF
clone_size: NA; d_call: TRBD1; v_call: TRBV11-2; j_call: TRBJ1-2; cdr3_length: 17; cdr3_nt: TGTGCCAGCAGCTTAGGACAGGGGGCCCATCGGGATTTGGGCTACACCTTC; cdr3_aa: CASSLGQGAHRDLGYTF
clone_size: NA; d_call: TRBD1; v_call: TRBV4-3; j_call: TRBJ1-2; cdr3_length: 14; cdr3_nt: TGCGCCAGCAGCCAAGAGGGACAGGGTAGGGGCTACACCTTC; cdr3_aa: CASSQEGQGRGYTF
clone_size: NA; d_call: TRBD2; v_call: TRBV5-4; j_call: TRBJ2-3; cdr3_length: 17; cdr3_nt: TGTGCCAGCAGCTTAAACTTAGCGGGAGGGCCCGGAGATACGCAGTATTTT; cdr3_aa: CASSLNLAGGPGDTQYF
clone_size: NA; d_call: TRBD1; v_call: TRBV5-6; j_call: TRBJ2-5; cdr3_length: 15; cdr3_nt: TGTGCCAGCAGCCTTATGACAGGGCTCGGAGAGACCCAGTACTTC; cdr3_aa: CASSLMTGLGETQYF
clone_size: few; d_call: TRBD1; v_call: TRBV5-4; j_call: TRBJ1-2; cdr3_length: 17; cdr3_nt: TGTGCCAGCAGCTTCCATGGTGGGACAGGACCCAACTATGGCTACACCTTC; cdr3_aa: CASSFHGGTGPNYGYTF
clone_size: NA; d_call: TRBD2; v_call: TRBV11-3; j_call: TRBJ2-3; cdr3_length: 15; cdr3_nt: TGTGCCAGCAGCCCTTTAGCGGGGTCCACAGATACGCAGTATTTT; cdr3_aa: CASSPLAGSTDTQYF
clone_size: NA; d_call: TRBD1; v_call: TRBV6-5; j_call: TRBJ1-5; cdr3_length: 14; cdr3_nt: TGTGCCAGCAGTGGAGAAACAGGGGTTCAGCCCCAGCATTTT; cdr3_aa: CASSGETGVQPQHF
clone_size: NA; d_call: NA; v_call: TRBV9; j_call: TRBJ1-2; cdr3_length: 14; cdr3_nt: TGTGCCAGCAGCTCATTAACAGGCCCCTATGGCTACACCTTC; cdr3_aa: CASSSLTGPYGYTF
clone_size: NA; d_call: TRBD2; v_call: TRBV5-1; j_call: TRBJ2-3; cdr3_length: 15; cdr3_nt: TGCGCCAGCAGCTCCGGGACTAGCGGGGCAGATACGCAGTATTTT; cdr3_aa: CASSSGTSGADTQYF
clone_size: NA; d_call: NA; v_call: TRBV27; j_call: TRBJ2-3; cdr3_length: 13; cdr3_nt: TGTGCCAGCAGTTTTACTTATGTGGATACGCAGTATTTT; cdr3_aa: CASSFTYVDTQYF
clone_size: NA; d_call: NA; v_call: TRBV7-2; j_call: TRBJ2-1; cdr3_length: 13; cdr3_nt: TGTGCCAGCAGTTCCGACTTCTACAATGAGCAGTTCTTC; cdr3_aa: CASSSDFYNEQFF
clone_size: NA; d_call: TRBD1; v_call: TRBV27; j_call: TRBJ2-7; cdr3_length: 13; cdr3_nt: TGTGCCAGCAGTCCCCGACAGGGCTACGAGCAGTACTTC; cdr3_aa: CASSPRQGYEQYF
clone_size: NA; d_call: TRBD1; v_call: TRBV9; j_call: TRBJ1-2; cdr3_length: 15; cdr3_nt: TGTGCCAGCAGCGACCAGGGGGGAGCTAACTATGGCTACACCTTC; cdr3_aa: CASSDQGGANYGYTF
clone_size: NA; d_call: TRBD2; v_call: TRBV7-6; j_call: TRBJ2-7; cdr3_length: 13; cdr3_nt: TGTGCTACCCCCCGCGGGGGGGCTGCCGAGCAGTACTTC; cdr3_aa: CATPRGGAAEQYF
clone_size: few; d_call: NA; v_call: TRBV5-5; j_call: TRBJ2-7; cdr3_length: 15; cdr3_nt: TGTGCCAGCAGCCCCCACCCCAGCGACTCCTACGAGCAGTACTTC; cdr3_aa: CASSPHPSDSYEQYF
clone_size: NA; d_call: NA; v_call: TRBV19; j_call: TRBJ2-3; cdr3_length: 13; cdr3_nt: TGTGCCAGTAGTATCGGGGGTGCAGATACGCAGTATTTT; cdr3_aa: CASSIGGADTQYF
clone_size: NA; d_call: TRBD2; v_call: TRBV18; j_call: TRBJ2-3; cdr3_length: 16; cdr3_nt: TGTGCCACCACCAACCTGGGACTAGCGGGCACAGATACGCAGTATTTT; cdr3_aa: CATTNLGLAGTDTQYF
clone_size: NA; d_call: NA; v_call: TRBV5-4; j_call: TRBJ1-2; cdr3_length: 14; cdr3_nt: TGTGCCAGCAGTCCCGAGCGGGCTAACTATGGCTACACCTTC; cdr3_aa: CASSPERANYGYTF
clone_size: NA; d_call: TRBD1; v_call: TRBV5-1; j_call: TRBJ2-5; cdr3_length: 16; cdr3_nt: TGCGCCAGCAGCTTGGGGGACAGGGCCCGGGAAGAGACCCAGTACTTC; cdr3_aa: CASSLGDRAREETQYF
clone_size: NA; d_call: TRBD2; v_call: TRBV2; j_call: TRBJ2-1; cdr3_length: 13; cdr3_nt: TGTGCCAGGGCTAGCGGTGTAGGGAATGAGCAGTTCTTC; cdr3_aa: CARASGVGNEQFF
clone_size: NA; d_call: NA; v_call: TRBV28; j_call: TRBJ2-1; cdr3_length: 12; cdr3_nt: TGTGCCAGCAGTTCTTGGAGGGGTGAGCAGTTCTTC; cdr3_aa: CASSSWRGEQFF
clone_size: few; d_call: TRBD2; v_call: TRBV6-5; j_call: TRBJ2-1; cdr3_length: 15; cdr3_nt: TGTGCCAGCAGTCCCCCTAGCGGTATCGGGAATGAGCAGTTCTTC; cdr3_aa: CASSPPSGIGNEQFF
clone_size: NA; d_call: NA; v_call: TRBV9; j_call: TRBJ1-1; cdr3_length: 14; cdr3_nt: TGTGCCAGCAGCCCCAGCGGCGCGGGCACTGAAGCTTTCTTT; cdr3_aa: CASSPSGAGTEAFF
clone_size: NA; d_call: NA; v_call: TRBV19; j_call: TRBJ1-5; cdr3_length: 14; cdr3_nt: TGTGCCAGTAGTATATCCAATAGCAATCAGCCCCAGCATTTT; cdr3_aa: CASSISNSNQPQHF
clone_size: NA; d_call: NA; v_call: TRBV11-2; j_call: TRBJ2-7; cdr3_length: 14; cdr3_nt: TGTGCCAGCAGCTTGGGACAACGGCTCTACGAGCAGTACTTC; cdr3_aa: CASSLGQRLYEQYF
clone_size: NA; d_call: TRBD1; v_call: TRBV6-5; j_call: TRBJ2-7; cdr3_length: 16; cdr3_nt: TGTGCCAGCAGTTACTCGGTGGCAGGGGGCAACTACGAGCAGTACTTC; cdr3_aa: CASSYSVAGGNYEQYF
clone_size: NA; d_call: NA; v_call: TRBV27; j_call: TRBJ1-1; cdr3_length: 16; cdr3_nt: TGTGCCAGCAGTTTAACGGGACTCCCTAAAGGCACTGAAGCTTTCTTT; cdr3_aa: CASSLTGLPKGTEAFF
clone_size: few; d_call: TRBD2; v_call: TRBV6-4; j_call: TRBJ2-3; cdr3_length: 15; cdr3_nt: TGTGCCAGCAGTGACGGCGGGGGGGGCACAGATACGCAGTATTTT; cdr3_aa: CASSDGGGGTDTQYF
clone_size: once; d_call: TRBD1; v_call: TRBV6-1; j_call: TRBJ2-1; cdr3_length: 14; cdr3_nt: TGTGCCAGCACCAACGGACAGGGTGGTCAAGAGCAGTTCTTC; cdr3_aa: CASTNGQGGQEQFF
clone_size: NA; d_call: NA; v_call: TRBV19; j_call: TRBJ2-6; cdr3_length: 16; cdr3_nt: TGTGCCAGTACTGGGGGCGGGAGACCTGGGGCCAACGTCCTGACTTTC; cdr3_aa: CASTGGGRPGANVLTF
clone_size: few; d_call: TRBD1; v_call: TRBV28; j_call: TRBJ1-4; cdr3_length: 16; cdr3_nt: TGTGCCAGCAGTTCGAGGACAGGGGCCGGTTATGAAAAACTGTTTTTT; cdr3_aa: CASSSRTGAGYEKLFF
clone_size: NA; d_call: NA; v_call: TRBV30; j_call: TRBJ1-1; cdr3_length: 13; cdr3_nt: TGTGCCTGGACCGTAACAGGGAACACTGAAGCTTTCTTT; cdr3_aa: CAWTVTGNTEAFF
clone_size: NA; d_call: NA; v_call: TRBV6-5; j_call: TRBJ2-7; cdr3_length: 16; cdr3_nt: TGTGCCAGCACTTACGGGGTTGGGGGGGGCGGCTACGAGCAGTACTTC; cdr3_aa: CASTYGVGGGGYEQYF
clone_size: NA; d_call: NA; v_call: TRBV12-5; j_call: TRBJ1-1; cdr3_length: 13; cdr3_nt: TGTGCTAGTCGAGGTCTCGCGAACACTGAAGCTTTCTTT; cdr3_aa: CASRGLANTEAFF
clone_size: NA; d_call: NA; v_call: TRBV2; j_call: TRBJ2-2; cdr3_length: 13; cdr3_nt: TGTGCCGGACGACAGGAGAACACCGGGGAGCTGTTTTTT; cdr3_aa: CAGRQENTGELFF